This T cell receptor (beta chain) derives from a study of shared clonotypes between healthy human individuals. The germline gives CDR1 MNHEY, CDR2 SMNVEV (reference sequence). V was clipped by 5 bases and J by 4 bases, with 12 bases between them. CDR3 size: 13 residues. Study donors comprised healthy, HIV-negative adults devoid of recent acute infection or vaccination. Measured with immunoSEQ multiplex PCR; TCRdb has only the in-frame clones, and not every one. The sample shows under 2.5 million clones, roughly 92% of them seen only once. With respect to this clone: The sample carries other DNA sequences with the same CDR3.

The sequence came from a man between 18 and 29 years old in good health. Some clones in this sample may be carry-over from other donors' samples. The genes are TRBV27 and TRBJ2-7; weak D call: TRBD2 (6 bases). Sequenced sample: naive CD4+ T cells from PBMCs. Noted subset: CD45RA+ positively selected. The CDR3 is CASSRDRGYEQYF. CDR3 nucleotide sequence: TGTGCCAGCAGTCGGGACCGGGGGTACGAGCAGTACTTC.